What follows is one T cell receptor beta chain and its context. No antigen is known for it. Base quality data are lacking; no much larger clone is found one base away. This entry is derived from a study of PD-1 blockade in classical Hodgkin lymphoma (TCRdb year 2020). Study-wide context: To define a peripheral blood immune signature of response to PD-1 blockade in classical Hodgkin lymphoma, the study combined TCR beta sequencing with CyTOF. Summary of the overall study and its limitations: Baseline TCR diversity was reported to be lower in newly diagnosed patients than in healthy donors, and even lower in relapsed/refractory patients. Only a single clinical trial cohort was studied, and what caused the repertoire differences, possibly disease activity or prior therapy, remained undefined.

There are 14 amino acids in the CDR3, from cysteine to phenylalanine inclusive. Only CDR3 DNA remains: 42 bases, in frame from the first base. The germline V gene supplies CDR1 KGHSH and CDR2 LQKENI. Clipping removes 5 bases from V and 9 bases from J, with 10 as the unmatched junction base count. Genomic DNA was extracted with the Qiagen DNeasy kit from unsorted PBMCs and from negatively selected CD4+ and CD8+ fractions. Using primers that anneal to V and J segments, immunoSEQ multiplex PCR amplified the TCR beta CDR3 regions. A synthetic immune receptor repertoire was used to minimize amplification bias, and remaining bias was computationally removed after sequencing. The authors' analysis ran thus. Repertoire diversity was quantified as the Shannon entropy index using custom Python scripts. Unsorted, CD4+ and CD8+ repertoires were analyzed separately, except for combined analyses in which CD4+ and CD8+ sequences were merged in silico. The table comes from immuneACCESS by way of TCRdb, which keeps in-frame sequences with V and J called. Part of the clones is missing from these tables; in studies checked, under half for an unresolved V gene and the rest for unknown reasons. Clonal size and the V and J genes are those of that table, whereas D and trimming came from the DNA. The table for this sample lists roughly 30,000 clones; more than 85% of them were counted only once. Of the sample, about 0.22% falls within the top ten clones.

The time point label corresponds to: newly diagnosed, previously untreated cHL patient sample. Using a Miltenyi CD4+ T cell isolation kit, CD4+ T cells were purified from thawed PBMCs through magnetic negative selection. PBMCs from patients with newly diagnosed, previously untreated classical Hodgkin lymphoma were sequenced as a comparison group for the relapsed/refractory trial patients. Peripheral blood was collected in 8 mL Vacutainer Cell Preparation Tubes, from which PBMCs were isolated by centrifugation and then cryopreserved. Purified CD4+ and CD8+ fractions were prepared only for cases where an additional PBMC sample was available. On LS columns in a quadroMACS separator, the magnetically labelled cells were depleted, and the flow-through was collected as the purified fraction.

The TCR sequence derives from a human donor with classical Hodgkin lymphoma. The chain links TRBV18 with TRBJ2-1, and TRBD2 matches 7 of the central bases. Material: CD4+ T cells from blood. The sequenced DNA: TGTGCCAGCTCATACACCAGCGGGGTCTCTGAGCAGTTCTTC. Translated, it reads CASSYTSGVSEQFF.